These 11 T cell receptor beta chains came from one sample sequenced in a study of neurological immune-mediated disorders. MiXCR, run by TCRdb on the 5' RACE reads, gives a single entry per CDR3 protein. The sample shows fewer than 75,000 distinct CDR3 sequences, 3.5% to 5% of them seen only once. Specimen: PBMCs. The receptors here all came from a man aged 30-40 years with multiple sclerosis.

The V gene is TRBV18, the J gene TRBJ1-2; D is ambiguous. The CDR3 length is 15 residues. V lost 2 bases and J lost 3, with 13 bases in between. Germline V gene sequence: CDR1 KGHSH, CDR2 LQKENI. The CDR3 DNA sequence: TGTGCCAGCTCACCATCTCCGACTGGAGACTATGGCTACACCTTC. This codes for CASSPSPTGDYGYTF.

This clonotype was seen many times. The V gene is TRBV20-1, the J gene TRBJ2-5; 8 bases fit TRBD2. This CDR3 is built from 14 residues. With V trimmed by 2 bases and J by 5 bases, 7 bases remained unmatched. Per germline, CDR1 DFQATT and CDR2 SNEGSKA (reference sequence). Written as DNA, the CDR3 is TGCAGTGCTAGAAGTCGGGGGGGCCGGGAGACCCAGTACTTC. Its protein product is CSARSRGGRETQYF.

This chain joins TRBV24-1 and TRBJ1-1; no clear D. CDR3 length equals 15 residues. V lost 7 bases and J 1 base, leaving 15 bases between the germline ends. Germline V gene sequence: CDR1 KGHDR, CDR2 SFDVKD. This chain's CDR3 is CATRGRSAGNTEAFF. CDR3 bases: TGTGCCACCAGAGGTCGTTCCGCGGGGAACACTGAAGCTTTCTTT.

This clonotype was detected many times. The chain joins TRBV11-2 to TRBJ1-5; D is undetermined. Trimming stripped 5 bases from V and 0 bases from J, with 17 bases between. The germline CDR1 and CDR2 sequences are SGHAT and FQNNGV. The CDR3 runs 17 residues. The CDR3 DNA follows: TGTGCCAGCAGCCCCGGGGAGTGGCATAATAGCAATCAGCCCCAGCATTTT. The encoded protein is CASSPGEWHNSNQPQHF. The full variable domain, rest sourced from reference TRBV11-2 and TRBJ1-5, is EAGVAQSPRYKIIEKRQSVAFWCNPISGHATLYWYQQILGQGPKLLIQFQNNGVVDDSQLPKDRFSAERLKGVDSTLKIQPAKLEDSAVYLCASSPGEWHNSNQPQHFGDGTRLSIL.

In its sample, this clonotype was seen many times. This clone may be a read error of a much larger clone one base away. V is TRBV20-1 and J is TRBJ2-3; D is unresolved. This CDR3 region has 12 residues. V lost 6 bases and J 4 bases, leaving 11 bases between the germline ends. CDR1 is DFQATT and CDR2 is SNEGSKA in the germline V gene (reference sequence). CDR3 in DNA: TGCAGTGCCCCGGAAAGGGCAGATACGCAGTATTTT. This codes for CSAPERADTQYF.

The sample holds many counts of this clonotype. The rearrangement links TRBV19 to TRBJ1-1; D remains unclear. Germline V gene lookup returns CDR1 LNHDA and CDR2 SQIVND (reference sequence). The V end was cut by 9 bases, the J end by 10 bases, with 9 bases between. The CDR3 spans 9 residues. The CDR3 loop is CARTEGAFF. CDR3 in DNA: TGTGCCAGGACCGAAGGAGCTTTCTTT.

This clonotype was counted ten times or more. The chain recombines TRBV7-7 with TRBJ2-3, with 8 bases aligning to TRBD2. The CDR3 runs 15 residues. The junction had 6 bases not matched to a gene; V was cut back by 3 bases and J by 4 bases. Germline V gene data show CDR1 as SSHAT and CDR2 as FNYEAQ (reference sequence). This CDR3 reads CASSLSGGNADTQYF. In nucleotides, the CDR3 is TGTGCCAGCAGCTTGTCGGGGGGGAACGCAGATACGCAGTATTTT.

This clonotype was detected ten times or more. Germline and junction disagree at one end, which may indicate a read error. The V and J genes are TRBV5-1 and TRBJ1-1; D is perhaps TRBD1 (5 bases). Germline V gene lookup returns CDR1 SGHRS and CDR2 YFSETQ. The CDR3 covers 13 residues. The CDR3 loop reads CASSFTGNTEAFF. The CDR3 bases are TGTGCCAGCAGTTTTACAGGGAACACTGAAGCTTTCTTT. Full variable domain (outside the CDR3, taken from reference TRBV5-1 and TRBJ1-1): KAGVTQTPRYLIKTRGQQVTLSCSPISGHRSVSWYQQTPGQGLQFLFEYFSETQRNKGNFPGRFSGRQFSNSRSEMNVSTLELGDSALYLCASSFTGNTEAFFGQGTRLTVV.

Only a few counts were recorded for this clonotype. A much larger clone lies a single base off, so this may be a read error. The chain links TRBV3-1 to TRBJ1-5; 8 nucleotides align to TRBD1. CDR3 length: 13 amino acids. Germline assignment: CDR1 LGHDT and CDR2 YNNKEL (reference sequence). The CDR3 loop reads CASSPGQGMPQNF. In nucleotides, the CDR3 is TGTGCCAGCAGCCCAGGACAGGGAATGCCCCAGAATTTT. Complete variable domain (other parts from reference TRBV3-1 and TRBJ1-5): DTAVSQTPKYLVTQMGNDKSIKCEQNLGHDTMYWYKQDSKKFLKIMFSYNNKELIINETVPNRFSPKSPDKAHLNLHINSLELGDSAVYFCASSPGQGMPQNFGDGTRLSIL.

In its sample, this clonotype was seen many times. The chain is built from TRBV25-1 and TRBJ2-2; no reliable D call. CDR3 length: 12 amino acids. Trimming removed 2 bases from V and 6 bases from J, with 4 bases in between. Germline loops: CDR1 MGHDK, CDR2 SYGVNS. CDR3 nucleotide sequence: TGTGCCAGCAGTGAAGATTCCGGGGAGCTGTTTTTT. Translated, it gives CASSEDSGELFF.

The sample holds many counts of this clonotype. This chain connects TRBV7-8 to TRBJ1-1; D unclear. Trimming shortened V by 6 bases and J by 5 bases, and 10 bases separated the two germline ends. Per germline, CDR1 SGHVS and CDR2 FQNEAQ. The CDR3 covers 12 residues. The CDR3 sequence: CASRDLRTEAFF. CDR3 coding DNA: TGTGCCAGCAGGGACCTAAGGACTGAAGCTTTCTTT.